This T cell receptor (beta chain) was retrieved from a study of blood T cell repertoires in COVID-19. The table came from immunoSEQ multiplex PCR; TCRdb's copy has only in-frame clones and leaves some out. The top ten clones hold 9.5% to 15% of a sample with about 200,000 clones, approximately 80% of them seen once. Losses at the gene ends were 4 bases for V and 1 base for J; bases not matched to a gene: 1. CDR3 size: 14 residues. CDR1 MNHNY and CDR2 SVGAGI come from the germline V gene (reference sequence). A single count supports this clone. This TCR came from a human donor in a cohort sampled during active COVID-19. What was sequenced was peripheral blood. The V and J genes are TRBV6-6 and TRBJ1-5, with 7 nucleotides matching TRBD1. CDR3 region: CASSSGQSNQPQHF. The CDR3 nucleotides are TGTGCCAGCAGTTCGGGACAGAGCAATCAGCCCCAGCATTTT.